This is a list of T cell receptor beta chains from one sample in a study of T cells in Graves' hyperthyroidism and ophthalmopathy. Via MiXCR, TCRdb re-called the multiplex PCR reads, giving one row per CDR3 protein. The sample has roughly 56,000 distinct CDR3 sequences, around half seen once. Sequencing was performed on blood. These receptors all come from a woman in her 30s with Graves' ophthalmopathy. Each CDR3 is given with its conserved first and last residue. A D gene is named only where the DNA matches it firmly. Clone size appears in some rows only: once, few, many, or a class for an expanded clone.

length	size	D	V	J	DNA	CDR3
16	many	TRBD2	TRBV5-5	TRBJ2-2	TGTGCCAGCAGCTTTATCGCTAGCGGGAACACCGGGGAGCTGTTTTTT	CASSFIASGNTGELFF
15	few	.	TRBV18	TRBJ2-7	TGTGCCAGCTCACCACCTGGGAGCGGACCTCGGGAGCAGTACTTC	CASSPPGSGPREQYF
16	many	TRBD1	TRBV19	TRBJ2-6	TGTGCCAGTAGTGCGGGACAGGGGACTGGGGCCAACGTCCTGACTTTC	CASSAGQGTGANVLTF
23	.	TRBD2	TRBV24-1	TRBJ2-5	TGTGCCACCAGTGACAAAAGTGCGGCGGGAGTTATGATGGGAGTGAACACCGGGGAGACCCAGTACTTC	CATSDKSAAGVMMGVNTGETQYF
16	.	TRBD2	TRBV7-9	TRBJ2-1	TGTGCCAGCAGCTTACTTGGGACTAGCGTCTACAATGAGCAGTTCTTC	CASSLLGTSVYNEQFF
16	.	TRBD1	TRBV29-1	TRBJ2-1	TGCAGCGTATATATGGGGGACAGGCCTACCTACAATGAGCAGTTCTTC	CSVYMGDRPTYNEQFF
16	.	.	TRBV25-1	TRBJ1-6	TGTGCCAGCAGTGAGCAGCTGTGCTCCTATAATTCACCCCTCCACTTT	CASSEQLCSYNSPLHF
15	many	.	TRBV5-6	TRBJ1-2	TGTGCCAGCGCGCCTATCGCGACAGTCAGCTATGGCTACACCTTC	CASAPIATVSYGYTF
14	many	.	TRBV6-4	TRBJ1-4	TGTGCCAGCAGTGACAGAGAAACTAATGAAAAACTGTTTTTT	CASSDRETNEKLFF
13	many	.	TRBV20-1	TRBJ1-1	TGCAGTGCTAGACAGGGGATCAACACTGAAGCTTTCTTT	CSARQGINTEAFF
14	many	TRBD1	TRBV20-1	TRBJ2-5	TGCAGTGCCTATACAGGGGCTCTACAAGAGACCCAGTACTTC	CSAYTGALQETQYF
15	.	TRBD2	TRBV7-9	TRBJ2-3	TGTGCCAGCAGCTTACTAGCGGGAGACAAAGATACGCAGTATTTT	CASSLLAGDKDTQYF
16	many	TRBD1	TRBV2	TRBJ1-5	TGTGCCAGCAGCGATACGGACAGGGTTAGCAATCAGCCCCAGCATTTT	CASSDTDRVSNQPQHF
17	many	.	TRBV20-1	TRBJ2-2	TGCAGTGCTAGGGGGCCGGAGCATAATCAGAGGACCGGGGAGCTGTTTTTT	CSARGPEHNQRTGELFF
14	many	TRBD1	TRBV2	TRBJ2-7	TGTGCCAGCAGTAAATTAGTGACAGGGGACGAGCAGTACTTC	CASSKLVTGDEQYF
14	.	TRBD1	TRBV12-3/TRBV12-4	TRBJ1-1	TGTGCCAGCAGCTACGGACAGGGGAACACTGAAGCTTTCTTT	CASSYGQGNTEAFF